This T cell receptor (beta chain) was sequenced for a study of OX40 agonist ivuxolimab in advanced cancers. Profiling relied on immunoSEQ multiplex PCR, and the TCRdb table lists in-frame clones only, not all of them. Among some 70,000 clones listed, around nine tenths were seen once. Germline CDR1 reads SGHTS; CDR2 reads YDEGEE. V lost 1 base, J lost 6 bases, and 10 bases lay in between. The CDR3 length is 13 residues. This material consisted of CD4+ or CD8+ T cells sorted from blood, taken in a trial of the OX40 agonist ivuxolimab. The gene calls are TRBV5-8 and TRBJ1-1; TRBD1 might be the D (6 bases). This clonotype originated in an adult with an advanced solid tumor such as melanoma, head and neck, liver or kidney cancer. The CDR3 sequence: CASSLTRGAEAFF. DNA for the CDR3: TGTGCCAGCAGCTTGACCAGGGGCGCTGAAGCTTTCTTT.